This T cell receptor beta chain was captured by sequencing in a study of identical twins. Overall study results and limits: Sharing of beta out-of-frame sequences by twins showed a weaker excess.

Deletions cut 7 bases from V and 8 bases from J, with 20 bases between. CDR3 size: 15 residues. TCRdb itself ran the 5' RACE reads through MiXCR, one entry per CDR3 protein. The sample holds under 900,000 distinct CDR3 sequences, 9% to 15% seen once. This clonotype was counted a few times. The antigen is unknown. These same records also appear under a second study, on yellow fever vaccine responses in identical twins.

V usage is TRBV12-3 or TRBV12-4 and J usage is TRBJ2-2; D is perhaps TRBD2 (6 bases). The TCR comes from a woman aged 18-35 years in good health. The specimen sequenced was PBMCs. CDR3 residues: CASKDGTGGWGELFF. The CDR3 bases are TGTGCCAGCAAAGACGGGACTGGGGGGTGGGGGGAGCTGTTTTTT.